Below are 16 T cell receptor beta chains sequenced from a single sample in a study of preoperative IRX-2 immunotherapy in early breast cancer. Treatment: preoperative locoregional IRX-2 cytokine immunotherapy. The repertoire was sequenced with immunoSEQ multiplex PCR; TCRdb's copy has only in-frame clones and lacks some. The data hold about 98,000 clones, with 86% observed a single time. The starting material was tumor tissue, obtained after IRX-2 immunotherapy. These TCRs come from a human donor with breast cancer.

Ten or more counts support this clone. The V call is TRBV11-3, the J call TRBJ1-5; 9 bases map to TRBD1. This CDR3 comprises 16 residues. J lost 2 bases, V lost 3 bases, and 5 bases had no gene match. Germline-derived CDR1 and CDR2 are SGHNT and YENEEA. The CDR3 DNA is TGTGCCAGCAGCTTCGGGTGGGACAGGGGCAATCAGCCCCAGCATTTT. Residues: CASSFGWDRGNQPQHF.

This chain links TRBV29-1 with TRBJ2-7; D is ambiguous. Trimming removed 4 bases at V and 0 bases at J, with 7 bases between. Germline loops: CDR1 SQVTM, CDR2 ANQGSEA. There are 12 residues in the CDR3. The CDR3 DNA sequence: TGCAGCGTTGCGACGGACTCCTACGAGCAGTACTTC. Translating it yields CSVATDSYEQYF.

V and J are TRBV6-8 and TRBJ1-1; D is undetermined. Germline CDR1 MNHGY, CDR2 SAAAGT. The CDR3 sequence is 13 residues long. V was cut by 6 bases and J by 2 bases, with 10 bases left in between. The chain's CDR3 is CASRLRSNTEAFF. The CDR3, as DNA: TGTGCCAGCAGATTGAGGTCTAACACTGAAGCTTTCTTT.

V gene TRBV19 combines with J gene TRBJ2-2; tentatively, D is TRBD1 (5 bases). Germline V gene data show CDR1 as LNHDA and CDR2 as SQIVND (reference sequence). Trimming removed 0 bases from V and 7 bases from J, with 9 bases in between. The CDR3 totals 14 residues. CDR3 in amino acids: CASSIESQGGELFF. CDR3 in DNA: TGTGCCAGTAGTATAGAGTCCCAGGGCGGGGAGCTGTTTTTT.

V usage is TRBV6-8 and J usage is TRBJ2-5; 11 bases map to TRBD2. In germline, CDR1 is MNHGY, CDR2 SAAAGT. With 8 bases clipped from V and 4 bases from J, the junction kept 9 bases outside the gene matches. This CDR3 region has 15 residues. Written as DNA, the CDR3 is TGTGCCAGCTTTAGCGGGGGGGCGTTAAGAGAGACCCAGTACTTC. Its translation: CASFSGGALRETQYF.

This clone came up once. The chain uses TRBV1 and TRBJ2-2; the D call in the table, TRBD2, was not verified against the DNA. TRBV1 is a recognized pseudogene. The CDR3 sequence is 13 residues long. The CDR3 loop is CASSLDGWRELFF. CDR3 sequence (DNA): TGCGCCAGCAGCCTTGACGGGTGGAGGGAGCTGTTTTTT.

The rearrangement uses TRBV6-1 and TRBJ1-1, with D possibly being TRBD1 (5 bases). CDR1 is MNHNS and CDR2 is SASEGT in the germline V gene. This CDR3 is 15 amino acids long. Trimming removed 1 base from V and 5 bases from J, with 14 bases in between. The CDR3 reads CASSEGGGLGTEAFF. In DNA, the CDR3 is TGTGCCAGCAGTGAAGGGGGGGGATTAGGGACTGAAGCTTTCTTT.

The V call is TRBV6-8, the J call TRBJ1-2; D gene uncertain. V lost 2 bases to trimming and J lost 2 bases, with 15 bases between them. Germline V gene data show CDR1 as MNHGY and CDR2 as SAAAGT. The CDR3 length is 16 residues. The CDR3 reads CASSYANAGSNYGYTF. The CDR3 coding sequence is TGTGCCAGCAGTTACGCCAATGCTGGATCAAACTATGGCTACACCTTC.

This chain uses TRBV30 with TRBJ1-5; possibly TRBD1 for D (6 bases). Germline V lookup: CDR1 GTSNPN, CDR2 SVGIG (reference sequence). Deletions cut 5 bases from V and 5 bases from J, with 10 bases between. This CDR3 has 12 residues. CDR3 nucleotides: TGTGCCTGGGGGGACATCGATCAGCCCCAGCATTTT. Amino acid sequence: CAWGDIDQPQHF.

The chain has TRBV7-7 and TRBJ1-5; perhaps TRBD1 as D (5 bases). Germline values: CDR1 SSHAT, CDR2 FNYEAQ (reference sequence). The CDR3 runs 14 residues. V was pared by 7 bases and J by 7 bases, with 17 bases between. The CDR3 region is CASTRPGPGQPQHF. The DNA for the CDR3 is TGTGCCAGCACACGACCGGGGCCTGGACAGCCCCAGCATTTT.

The J gene is TRBJ1-2, the V gene TRBV28; D is undetermined. V was shortened by 6 bases and J by 8 bases, with 13 bases between the two germline ends. Germline loops: CDR1 MDHEN, CDR2 SYDVKM. The CDR3 contains 12 residues. The CDR3 sequence: CASRQVLRGYTF. CDR3 bases: TGTGCCAGCAGACAAGTTCTCCGCGGCTACACCTTC.

The chain links TRBV29-1 to TRBJ1-2, with TRBD1 as a possible D gene (5 bases). CDR3 length equals 15 residues. Deletions cut 0 bases from V and 2 bases from J, with 13 bases between. Germline CDR1 and CDR2: SQVTM and ANQGSEA. The CDR3: CSVEDLRGSNYGYTF. For the CDR3, the DNA is TGCAGCGTTGAAGATCTAAGGGGTTCCAACTATGGCTACACCTTC.

The rearrangement links TRBV30 to TRBJ2-5, with 7 bases lining up with TRBD1. The CDR3 is made up of 12 amino acids. Looked up from germline, CDR1 is GTSNPN and CDR2 is SVGIG (reference sequence). Trimming cost V 1 base and J 5 bases; bases outside gene matches: 1. The CDR3 sequence: CAWSARGETQYF. CDR3 in DNA: TGTGCCTGGAGTGCCAGGGGGGAGACCCAGTACTTC.

The chain couples TRBV28 to TRBJ2-5; a weak D match, TRBD1 (5 bases). The germline V gene encodes CDR1 MDHEN and CDR2 SYDVKM. Trimming removed 9 bases at V and 6 bases at J, with 17 bases between. The CDR3 has 13 amino acids. The DNA for the CDR3 is TGTGCCAGTGGACACGAAAATCGCAAGACCCAGTACTTC. As protein: CASGHENRKTQYF.

CDR3 amino acids: CASSLSVRYGYTF. CDR3 bases: TGTGCCAGCAGTTTATCGGTGAGGTATGGCTACACCTTC. The V and J genes are TRBV28 and TRBJ1-2; D uncertain. Germline loops: CDR1 MDHEN, CDR2 SYDVKM. The CDR3 covers 13 residues. Trimming stripped 1 base from V and 5 bases from J, with 8 bases between.

The chain employs TRBV7-1 and TRBJ1-1; D remains unclear. TRBV7-1 is sorted into the ORF group, with uncertain function. Trimming left V 5 bases short and J 7 bases short, with 14 bases between. This CDR3 is built from 13 residues. In DNA form, the CDR3 reads TGTGCCAGCAGCAATTACCTGGATCTTGAAGCTTTCTTT. It specifies CASSNYLDLEAFF.